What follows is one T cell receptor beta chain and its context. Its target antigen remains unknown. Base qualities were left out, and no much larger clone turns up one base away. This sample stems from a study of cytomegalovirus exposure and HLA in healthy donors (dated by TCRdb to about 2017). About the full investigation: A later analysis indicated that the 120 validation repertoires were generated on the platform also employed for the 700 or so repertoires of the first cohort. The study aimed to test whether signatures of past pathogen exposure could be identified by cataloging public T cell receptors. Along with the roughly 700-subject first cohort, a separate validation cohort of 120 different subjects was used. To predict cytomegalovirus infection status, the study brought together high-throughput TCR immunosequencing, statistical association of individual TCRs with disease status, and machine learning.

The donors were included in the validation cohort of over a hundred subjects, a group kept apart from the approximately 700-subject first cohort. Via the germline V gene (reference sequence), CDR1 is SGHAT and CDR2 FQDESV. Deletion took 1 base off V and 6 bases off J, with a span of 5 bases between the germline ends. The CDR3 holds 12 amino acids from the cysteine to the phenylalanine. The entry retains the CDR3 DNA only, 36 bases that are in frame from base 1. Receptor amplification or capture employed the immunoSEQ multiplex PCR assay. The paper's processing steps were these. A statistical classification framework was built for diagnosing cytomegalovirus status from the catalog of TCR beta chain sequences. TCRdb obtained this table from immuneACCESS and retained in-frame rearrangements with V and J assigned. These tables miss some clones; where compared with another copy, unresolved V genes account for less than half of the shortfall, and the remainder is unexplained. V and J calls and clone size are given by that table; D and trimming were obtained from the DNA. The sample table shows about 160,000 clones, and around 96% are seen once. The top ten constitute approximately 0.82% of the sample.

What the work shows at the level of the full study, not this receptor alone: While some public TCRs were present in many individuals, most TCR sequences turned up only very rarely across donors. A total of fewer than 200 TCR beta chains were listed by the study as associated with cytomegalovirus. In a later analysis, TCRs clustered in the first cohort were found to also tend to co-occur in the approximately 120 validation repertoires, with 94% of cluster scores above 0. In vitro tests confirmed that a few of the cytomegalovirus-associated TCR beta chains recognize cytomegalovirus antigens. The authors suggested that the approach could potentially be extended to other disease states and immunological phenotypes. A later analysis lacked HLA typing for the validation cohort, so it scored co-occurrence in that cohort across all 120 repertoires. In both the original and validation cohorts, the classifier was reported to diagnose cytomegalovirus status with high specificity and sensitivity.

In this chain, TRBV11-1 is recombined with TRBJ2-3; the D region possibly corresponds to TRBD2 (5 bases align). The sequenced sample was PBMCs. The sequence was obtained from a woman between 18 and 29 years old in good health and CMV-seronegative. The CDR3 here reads CASSLGEDTQYF. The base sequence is TGTGCCAGCAGCTTAGGGGAGGATACGCAGTATTTT.